This is a list of T cell receptor beta chains from one sample in a study of identical twins. TCRdb processed the 5' RACE reads anew with MiXCR; each CDR3 protein has one entry. The sample carries about 480,000 distinct CDR3 sequences, 14% recorded once. These data also formed part of another study, on yellow fever vaccine responses in identical twins.

The sequencing input was CD4+ T cells sorted from blood. The receptors originated from a woman younger than 35 in good health. Each CDR3 is given with its conserved first and last residue. Fields, in order: clone size, V gene, J gene, D gene, CDR3 DNA, CDR3 protein. The D gene is left open where the match is weak. Rows give clone size only sometimes, using once, few, many, or a class for an expanded clone.

>-|TRBV5-1|TRBJ2-2|TRBD1
TGCGCCAGCAGCCAAACGGGACAGGGGACGAACACCGGGGAGCTGTTTTTT
CASSQTGQGTNTGELFF
>-|TRBV29-1|TRBJ2-5|-
TGCAGCGTGGACGGGTCGGGAGAGACCCAGTACTTC
CSVDGSGETQYF
>-|TRBV4-2|TRBJ2-7|-
TGTGCCAGCAGCGCTCGGGCAGGGTCCAGCGAGCAGTACTTC
CASSARAGSSEQYF
>many|TRBV12-3/TRBV12-4|TRBJ2-7|TRBD2
TGTGCCAGCAGTTTAGTTAGCGGGGGGATCCCCGAGCAGTACTTC
CASSLVSGGIPEQYF
>few|TRBV6-5|TRBJ2-2|TRBD1
TGTGCCAGCAGTTACCAAATCACAGGGGCAGGTGTGGAGCTGTTTTTT
CASSYQITGAGVELFF
>few|TRBV10-3|TRBJ1-1|-
TGTGCCATCAGTGGGGCCAAAGACACTGAAGCTTTCTTT
CAISGAKDTEAFF
>few|TRBV10-3|TRBJ2-2|-
TGTGCCATCACTAGCAGGGACCCCGGGGAGCTGTTTTTT
CAITSRDPGELFF
>-|TRBV20-1|TRBJ2-7|-
TGCAGTGCCCCACCCCTAACTAATACCCCCTACGAGCAGTACTTC
CSAPPLTNTPYEQYF
>many|TRBV3-1|TRBJ1-2|-
TGTGCCAGCAGCCAGCCGGGGCCTCCTTATGGCTACACCTTC
CASSQPGPPYGYTF
>-|TRBV7-9|TRBJ2-7|-
TGTTCCCTTAGCGGTTTAACCTACGAGCAGTACTTC
CSLSGLTYEQYF
>-|TRBV28|TRBJ2-5|TRBD1
TGTGCCAGCAGTCCATTGGACAGGGGACGAGAGACCCAGTACTTC
CASSPLDRGRETQYF
>-|TRBV12-3/TRBV12-4|TRBJ2-7|TRBD2
TGTGCCAGCAGTCCCGGGGGGGGGCGGGTCTCCTACGAGCAGTACTTC
CASSPGGGRVSYEQYF
>-|TRBV2|TRBJ2-7|-
TGTGCCAGCAGTGCGCTGGGGGTACGCTACGAGCAGTACTTC
CASSALGVRYEQYF
>few|TRBV6-4|TRBJ2-4|TRBD1
TGTGCCAGCAGTAGGGACAGGGGGGACATTCAGTACTTC
CASSRDRGDIQYF
>-|TRBV4-3|TRBJ2-5|-
TGCGCCAGCAGCCAAGACAATTGGGGGGAACGAGAGACCCAGTACTTC
CASSQDNWGERETQYF
>once|TRBV7-8|TRBJ2-7|TRBD1
TGTGCCAGCAGCTATGGACAGGCGGCCTACGAGCAGTACTTC
CASSYGQAAYEQYF
>few|TRBV6-4|TRBJ2-2|TRBD2
TGTGCCAGCAGTGAGCAGACTAGCGGGAGCCACGGGGAGCTGTTTTTT
CASSEQTSGSHGELFF
>-|TRBV20-1|TRBJ2-7|-
TGCAGTGCTCCAGGGGTGAGCGTGGACGAGCAGTACTTC
CSAPGVSVDEQYF
>few|TRBV28|TRBJ2-6|-
TGTGCCAGCAGTTTTGCCCTCCAGGGGTCTGTTTCTGGGGCCAACGTCCTGACTTTC
CASSFALQGSVSGANVLTF
>few|TRBV7-2|TRBJ1-4|TRBD1
TGTGCCAGCAGCTTTACCCCGGGACAGGGAGGTGAAAAACTGTTTTTT
CASSFTPGQGGEKLFF
>few|TRBV5-1|TRBJ2-2|TRBD2
TGCGCCAGCAGCTTGCTGGGCGGGGGGAACACCGGGGAGCTGTTTTTT
CASSLLGGGNTGELFF
>-|TRBV20-1|TRBJ2-1|TRBD1
TGCAGTGCTAGACCACCCCGGGACAGGGCGAATGAGCAGTTCTTC
CSARPPRDRANEQFF
>-|TRBV6-1|TRBJ1-2|-
TGTGCCAGCAGATCGCCGGTGATCCTGTTTAACTATGGCTACACCTTC
CASRSPVILFNYGYTF
>-|TRBV30|TRBJ2-1|TRBD1
TGTGCCTGGAGGGGACAGAAAAACAATGAGCAGTTCTTC
CAWRGQKNNEQFF
>few|TRBV7-6|TRBJ2-5|TRBD2
TGTGCCAGCAGCTTATTAACGGGGCTACTAGCGGGGTCCCAAGAGACCCAGTACTTC
CASSLLTGLLAGSQETQYF
>-|TRBV7-9|TRBJ2-1|TRBD2
TGTGCCAGCAGCTTTGTTGAGGGAGGGGAGCAGTTCTTC
CASSFVEGGEQFF
>-|TRBV4-1|TRBJ2-3|-
TGCGCCAGCAGCATCCGTTCCCAGACGGGCACAGATACGCAGTATTTT
CASSIRSQTGTDTQYF
>-|TRBV4-2|TRBJ2-7|-
TGTGCCAGCAGCCAAGTGTCCCGGCTCTCCTCCGAGCAGTACTTC
CASSQVSRLSSEQYF
>-|TRBV19|TRBJ2-7|TRBD1
TGTGCCAGTAGTCACTTATCCCGGGACAGTAGCTACGAGCAGTACTTC
CASSHLSRDSSYEQYF
>-|TRBV12-3/TRBV12-4|TRBJ2-7|TRBD2
TGTGCCAGCACCACGGGAGGTGCCTACGAGCAGTACTTC
CASTTGGAYEQYF
>-|TRBV27|TRBJ1-4|-
TGTGCCAGCCGGAGGCAGGGTAGCGAAAAACTGTTTTTT
CASRRQGSEKLFF
>few|TRBV10-3|TRBJ2-3|-
TGTGCCATCAGTCAATCACCAGTTGGAGCAGATACGCAGTATTTT
CAISQSPVGADTQYF
>many|TRBV29-1|TRBJ2-1|-
TGCAGCGCAAGAAACCGGGAGATCTGGCGTGAGCAGTTCTTC
CSARNREIWREQFF
>many|TRBV5-5|TRBJ2-7|TRBD2
TGTGCCAGCAGCCTCATTGGGGACTACACCTACGAGCAGTACTTC
CASSLIGDYTYEQYF
>-|TRBV4-2|TRBJ2-7|-
TGTGCCAGCAGCCAAGATCTGAGTGGGGGGCTCTACGAGCAGTACTTC
CASSQDLSGGLYEQYF
>-|TRBV4-2|TRBJ2-1|-
TGTGCCAGCAGCCAAGCCCTTTTCGGGTTGTACAATGAGCAGTTCTTC
CASSQALFGLYNEQFF
>few|TRBV11-2|TRBJ2-4|-
TGTGCCAGCAGCTCCGACAGCCTCCTAGCCAAAAACATTCAGTACTTC
CASSSDSLLAKNIQYF
>few|TRBV29-1|TRBJ2-1|TRBD2
TGCAGCATAGCGGGGGGGGAAAGCAATGAGCAGTTCTTC
CSIAGGESNEQFF
>-|TRBV9|TRBJ2-7|-
TGTGCCAGCAGCGTAGGGGACACTTACTACGAGCAGTACTTC
CASSVGDTYYEQYF
>many|TRBV10-3|TRBJ2-2|TRBD1
TGTGCCATCAGGGGACAGGGAGGCACCGGGGAGCTGTTTTTT
CAIRGQGGTGELFF
>many|TRBV6-1|TRBJ2-1|TRBD2
TGTGCCAGCAGCCGTAGCGGGAGTGAAGACAATGAGCAGTTCTTC
CASSRSGSEDNEQFF
>-|TRBV27|TRBJ2-7|TRBD2
TGTGCCAGTACCCCGGACCCGGGACTAGCTTCCGAGCAGTACTTC
CASTPDPGLASEQYF
>-|TRBV3-1|TRBJ2-6|-
TGTGCCAGCAGCCGCGCTGGGTCTGGGACCAACGTCCTGACTTTC
CASSRAGSGTNVLTF
>-|TRBV18|TRBJ1-1|-
TGTGCCAGTCGCGGACAGCCTCGCTTAGAAGCTTTCTTT
CASRGQPRLEAFF
>few|TRBV3-1|TRBJ2-7|-
TGTGCCAGCAGCTACCAACAGGGCTCCTACGAGCAGTACTTC
CASSYQQGSYEQYF
>-|TRBV7-9|TRBJ2-5|-
TGTGCCAGCAGCTTAGCTCTTACGGAGACCCAGTACTTC
CASSLALTETQYF
>few|TRBV11-2|TRBJ2-2|TRBD2
TGTGCCAGCAGCTTTCGGAGGGGACTAGCGGGATCCGGGGAGCTGTTTTTT
CASSFRRGLAGSGELFF
>few|TRBV7-2|TRBJ2-5|-
TGTGCCAGCAGCGACCTAGGACTGTCAGAGACCCAGTACTTC
CASSDLGLSETQYF
>-|TRBV29-1|TRBJ2-1|TRBD2
TGCAGCGTGGGACTAGCGGGACCCCCAGTTTTGGAGCAGTTCTTC
CSVGLAGPPVLEQFF
>few|TRBV24-1|TRBJ2-4|-
TGTGCCACTGGGGGGGCAGGAGACATTCAGTACTTC
CATGGAGDIQYF
>few|TRBV4-1|TRBJ2-1|-
TGCGCCAGCAGCCAAGACGGGGTCTCCTACAATGAGCAGTTCTTC
CASSQDGVSYNEQFF
>few|TRBV11-2|TRBJ2-5|-
TGTGCCAGCAGCTTAGGGGGGCTTGGCGCGGGAAGGCAAGAGACCCAGTACTTC
CASSLGGLGAGRQETQYF
>-|TRBV27|TRBJ2-3|TRBD1
TGTGCCAGCAGTTGGGACAGGGTACCCAGCACAGATACGCAGTATTTT
CASSWDRVPSTDTQYF
>-|TRBV7-2|TRBJ2-3|-
TGTGCCAGCAGCTTGTGGGGGTCCGCAGATACGCAGTATTTT
CASSLWGSADTQYF
>-|TRBV12-3/TRBV12-4|TRBJ2-3|TRBD2
TGTGCCAGCAGTTCATGGACTAGCGGGAGGGCTCCAGATACGCAGTATTTT
CASSSWTSGRAPDTQYF
>-|TRBV6-5|TRBJ1-2|-
TGTGCCAGCAGTTACGTCTATGGCTACACCTTC
CASSYVYGYTF
>few|TRBV12-3/TRBV12-4|TRBJ1-5|-
TGTGCCAGCAGCCCTGGCAGTCTCCAGCCCCAGCATTTT
CASSPGSLQPQHF
>few|TRBV5-1|TRBJ2-3|-
TGCGCCAGCAGCTTGTATCCAGGGTTCGGCACAGATACGCAGTATTTT
CASSLYPGFGTDTQYF
>few|TRBV29-1|TRBJ1-1|-
TGCAGCGTAGCCGGGTACGGGTACACTGAAGCTTTCTTT
CSVAGYGYTEAFF